Here is one T cell receptor (beta chain) with its context. Its antigen is unknown. The record originates from a study of T cell responses to AZD1222 COVID-19 vaccine. In the study overall: Second-dose schedules of about 4 or about 12 weeks were combined.

Here immunoSEQ multiplex PCR was the method, and the copy in TCRdb shows in-frame clones only, minus some. This sample has some 110,000 clones, with approximately 88% found just once. Study outcomes and limitations: Donors were chiefly white British, with a greater number of females, and clonal diversity was perhaps underestimated. Unmutated variant regions reportedly attract nearly half of all spike-specific TCRs. Every sample of the repertoires postdated the peak T cell response.

The starting material was peripheral blood, obtained on day 0 of AZD1222 vaccination. The sequence came from an adult in good health.

The CDR3 DNA sequence: TGTGCCAGCAGTTACACACAGGGGTACGAGCAGTACTTC. This translates into CASSYTQGYEQYF. The chain recombines TRBV6-5 with TRBJ2-7, with 7 nucleotides matching TRBD1. There are 13 residues in the CDR3. Germline values: CDR1 MNHEY, CDR2 SVGAGI. With V trimmed by 2 bases and J by 4 bases, 2 bases remained unmatched.